This TCR beta chain was sequenced during a study of shared clonotypes between healthy human individuals. Study-level background: Ranging from 18 to 49 in age, donors were a couple of women and a few men.

This CDR3 region has 15 residues. V gave up 4 bases and J gave up 2 bases; unmatched junction bases: 6. Germline V gives CDR1 SGHVS, CDR2 FQNEAQ. Notes on the study in general: Clonotype sharing levels among donors were expected to vary with sequencing depth.

Libraries were prepared by immunoSEQ multiplex PCR; TCRdb keeps only in-frame clonotypes and omits some of them. The table records some 740,000 clones, roughly 92% of them present only once. Terminally differentiated effector memory CD45RA+ cells were left out of the naive CD8 fraction, which was CD45RO-negative and positively selected for CCR7. Nashville, Tennessee was home to all donors, each a Caucasian adult. For this clone: No antigen is known for it.

Sequences were obtained from naive CD8+ T cells sorted from blood. The origin of this receptor is a young man in good health. The chain carries TRBV7-8 and TRBJ2-3; TRBD2 matches 7 bases. The CDR3 DNA follows: TGTGCCAGCAGCTACAAGCGGGACCTCACAGATACGCAGTATTTT. The encoded protein is CASSYKRDLTDTQYF.